The source of this TCR beta chain is a study of T cells in tuberculosis. Study findings and constraints: GEM motif frequencies gave less than 75% accuracy; the GMM repertoire gave roughly 85%. Selection depended on which cryopreserved specimens were available.

Concerning this clone itself: Antigen specificity is unknown.

Looked up from germline, CDR1 is WSHSY and CDR2 is SAAADI. The germline V and J ends were trimmed by 6 bases and 4 bases, with 17 bases remaining between them. There are 15 residues in the CDR3. Produced via immunoSEQ multiplex PCR; TCRdb's table is partial and in-frame only. The sample carries some 29,000 clones, almost 90% recorded once. The receptor was derived from a donor aged 10 to 29 with latent tuberculosis or without tuberculosis infection. This sequence joins TRBV10-2 and TRBJ2-3; tentative D call: TRBD1 (5 bases). The sequenced material came from PBMCs. In DNA, the CDR3 is TGCGCCAGCAGGGGGCGTCAGGTAGGCTCAGATACGCAGTATTTT. Translating gives CASRGRQVGSDTQYF.